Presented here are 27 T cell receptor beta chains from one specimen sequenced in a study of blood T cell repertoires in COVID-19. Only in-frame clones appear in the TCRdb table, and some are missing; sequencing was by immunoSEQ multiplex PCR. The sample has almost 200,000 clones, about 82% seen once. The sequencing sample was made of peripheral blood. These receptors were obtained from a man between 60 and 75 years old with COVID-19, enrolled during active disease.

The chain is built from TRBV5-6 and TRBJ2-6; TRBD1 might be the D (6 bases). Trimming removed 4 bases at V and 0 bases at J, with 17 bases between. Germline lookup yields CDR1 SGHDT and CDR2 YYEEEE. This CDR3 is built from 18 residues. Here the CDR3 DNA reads TGTGCCAGCAGCCCCAGGGGAGAGGGACCCTCTGGGGCCAACGTCCTGACTTTC. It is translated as CASSPRGEGPSGANVLTF. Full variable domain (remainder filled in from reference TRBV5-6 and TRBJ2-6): DAGVTQSPTHLIKTRGQQVTLRCSPKSGHDTVSWYQQALGQGPQFIFQYYEEEERQRGNFPDRFSGHQFPNYSSELNVNALLLGDSALYLCASSPRGEGPSGANVLTFGAGSRLTVL.

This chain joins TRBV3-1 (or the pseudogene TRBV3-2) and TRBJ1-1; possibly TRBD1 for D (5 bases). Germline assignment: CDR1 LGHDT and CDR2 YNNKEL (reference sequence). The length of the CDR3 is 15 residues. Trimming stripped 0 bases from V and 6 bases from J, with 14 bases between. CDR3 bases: TGTGCCAGCAGCCAAGATAATGCAGGACATTCTGAAGCTTTCTTT. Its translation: CASSQDNAGHSEAFF.

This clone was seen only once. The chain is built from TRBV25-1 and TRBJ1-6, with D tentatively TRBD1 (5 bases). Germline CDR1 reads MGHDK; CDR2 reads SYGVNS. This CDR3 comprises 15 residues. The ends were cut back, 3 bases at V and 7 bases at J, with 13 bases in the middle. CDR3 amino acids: CASSDGSGRNSPLHF. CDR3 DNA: TGTGCCAGCAGTGATGGGTCAGGGCGGAATTCACCCCTCCACTTT. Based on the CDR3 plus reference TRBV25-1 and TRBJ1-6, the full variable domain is EADIYQTPRYLVIGTGKKITLECSQTMGHDKMYWYQQDPGMELHLIHYSYGVNSTEKGDLSSESTVSRIRTEHFPLTLESARPSHTSQYLCASSDGSGRNSPLHFGNGTRLTVT.

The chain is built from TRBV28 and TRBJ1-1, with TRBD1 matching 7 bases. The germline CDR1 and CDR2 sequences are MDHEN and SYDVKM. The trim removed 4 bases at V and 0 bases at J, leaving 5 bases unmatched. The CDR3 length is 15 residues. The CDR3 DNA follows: TGTGCCAGCAGTTCCGCCGGGACAGTGAACACTGAAGCTTTCTTT. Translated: CASSSAGTVNTEAFF. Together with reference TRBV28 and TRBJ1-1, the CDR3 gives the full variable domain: DVKVTQSSRYLVKRTGEKVFLECVQDMDHENMFWYRQDPGLGLRLIYFSYDVKMKEKGDIPEGYSVSREKKERFSLILESASTNQTSMYLCASSSAGTVNTEAFFGQGTRLTVV.

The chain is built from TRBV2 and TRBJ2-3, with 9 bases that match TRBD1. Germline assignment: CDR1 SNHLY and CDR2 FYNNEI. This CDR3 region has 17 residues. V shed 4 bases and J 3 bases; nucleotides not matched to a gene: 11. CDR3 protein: CASSGLPGQGRTDTQYF. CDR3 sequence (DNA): TGTGCCAGCAGTGGGCTCCCGGGACAGGGTAGGACAGATACGCAGTATTTT. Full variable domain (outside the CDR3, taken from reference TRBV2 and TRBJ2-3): EPEVTQTPSHQVTQMGQEVILRCVPISNHLYFYWYRQILGQKVEFLVSFYNNEISEKSEIFDDQFSVERPDGSNFTLKIRSTKLEDSAMYFCASSGLPGQGRTDTQYFGPGTRLTVL.

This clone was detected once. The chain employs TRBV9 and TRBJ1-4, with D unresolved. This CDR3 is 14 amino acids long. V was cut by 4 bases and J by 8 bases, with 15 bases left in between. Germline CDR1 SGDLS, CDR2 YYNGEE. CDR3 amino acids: CASSPPGGNEKLFF. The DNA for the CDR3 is TGTGCCAGCAGCCCCCCGGGAGGGAACGAAAAACTGTTTTTT.

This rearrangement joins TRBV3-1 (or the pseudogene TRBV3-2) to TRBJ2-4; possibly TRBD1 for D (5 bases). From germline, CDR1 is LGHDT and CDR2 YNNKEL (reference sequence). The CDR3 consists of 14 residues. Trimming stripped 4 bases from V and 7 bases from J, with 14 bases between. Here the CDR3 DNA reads TGTGCCAGCAGCCCTCGAATCTCAGGGAACATTCAGTACTTC. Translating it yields CASSPRISGNIQYF.

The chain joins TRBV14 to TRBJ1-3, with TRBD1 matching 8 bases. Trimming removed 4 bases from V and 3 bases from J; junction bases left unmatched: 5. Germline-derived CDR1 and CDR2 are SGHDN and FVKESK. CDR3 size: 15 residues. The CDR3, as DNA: TGTGCCAGCAGCCCGTGGACAGGGAGTGGAAACACCATATATTTT. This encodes CASSPWTGSGNTIYF.

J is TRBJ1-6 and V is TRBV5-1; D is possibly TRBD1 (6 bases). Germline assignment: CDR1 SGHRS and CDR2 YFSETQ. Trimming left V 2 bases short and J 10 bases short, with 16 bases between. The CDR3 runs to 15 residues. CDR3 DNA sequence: TGCGCCAGCAGCTTTAACAGGGAACTCGGATCACCCCTCCACTTT. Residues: CASSFNRELGSPLHF.

CDR3 residues: CASSLLNTEAFF. CDR3 nucleotides: TGTGCCAGCAGCCTCCTGAACACTGAAGCTTTCTTT. V gene TRBV5-4 combines with J gene TRBJ1-1; no firm D call. This CDR3 has 12 residues. V lost 4 bases, J lost 0 bases, and 4 bases lay in between. Per germline, CDR1 SGHNT and CDR2 YYREEE (reference sequence).

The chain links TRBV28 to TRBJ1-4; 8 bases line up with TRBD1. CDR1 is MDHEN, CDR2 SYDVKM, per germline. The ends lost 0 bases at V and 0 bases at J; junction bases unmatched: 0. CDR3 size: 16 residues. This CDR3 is CASSLWGQATNEKLFF. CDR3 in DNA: TGTGCCAGCAGTTTATGGGGACAGGCAACTAATGAAAAACTGTTTTTT.

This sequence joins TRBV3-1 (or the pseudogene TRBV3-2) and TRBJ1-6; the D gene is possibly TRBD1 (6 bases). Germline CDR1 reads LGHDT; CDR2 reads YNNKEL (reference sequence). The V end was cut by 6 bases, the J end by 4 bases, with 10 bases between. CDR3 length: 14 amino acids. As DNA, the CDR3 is TGTGCCAGCAGTGCACAGGGTTATAATTCACCCCTCCACTTT. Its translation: CASSAQGYNSPLHF.

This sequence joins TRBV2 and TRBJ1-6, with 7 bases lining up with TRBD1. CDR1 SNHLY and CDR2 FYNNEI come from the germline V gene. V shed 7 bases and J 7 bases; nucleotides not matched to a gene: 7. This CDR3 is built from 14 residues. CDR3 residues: CASMTGPRNSPLHF. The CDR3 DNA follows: TGTGCCAGCATGACAGGGCCGCGCAATTCACCCCTCCACTTT. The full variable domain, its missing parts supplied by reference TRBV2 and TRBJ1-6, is EPEVTQTPSHQVTQMGQEVILRCVPISNHLYFYWYRQILGQKVEFLVSFYNNEISEKSEIFDDQFSVERPDGSNFTLKIRSTKLEDSAMYFCASMTGPRNSPLHFGNGTRLTVT.

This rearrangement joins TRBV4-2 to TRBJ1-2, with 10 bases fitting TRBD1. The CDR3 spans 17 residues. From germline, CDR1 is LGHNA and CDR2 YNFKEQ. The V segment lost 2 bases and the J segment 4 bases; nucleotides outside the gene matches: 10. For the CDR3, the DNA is TGTGCCAGCAGCCAAATGCCCGGACAGGGGGATGGCTATGGCTACACCTTC. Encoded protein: CASSQMPGQGDGYGYTF.

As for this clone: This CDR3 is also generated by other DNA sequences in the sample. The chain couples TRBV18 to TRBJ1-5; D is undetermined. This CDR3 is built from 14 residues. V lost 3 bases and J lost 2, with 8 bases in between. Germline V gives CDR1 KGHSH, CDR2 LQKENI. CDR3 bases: TGTGCCAGCTCACCGAGCGGTGGCAATCAGCCCCAGCATTTT. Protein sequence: CASSPSGGNQPQHF.

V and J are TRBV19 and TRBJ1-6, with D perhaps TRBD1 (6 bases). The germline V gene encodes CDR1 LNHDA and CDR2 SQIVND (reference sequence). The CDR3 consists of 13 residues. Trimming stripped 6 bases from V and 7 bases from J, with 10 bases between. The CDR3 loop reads CASRDSNNSPLHF. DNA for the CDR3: TGTGCCAGTAGGGACAGCAACAATTCACCCCTCCACTTT.

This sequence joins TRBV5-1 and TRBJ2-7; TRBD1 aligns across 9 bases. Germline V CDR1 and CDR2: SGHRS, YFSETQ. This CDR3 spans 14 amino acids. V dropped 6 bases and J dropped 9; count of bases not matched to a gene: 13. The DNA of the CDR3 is TGCGCCAGCAATTTGGGACAGGGTAAAGGGTCGCAGTACTTC. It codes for CASNLGQGKGSQYF.

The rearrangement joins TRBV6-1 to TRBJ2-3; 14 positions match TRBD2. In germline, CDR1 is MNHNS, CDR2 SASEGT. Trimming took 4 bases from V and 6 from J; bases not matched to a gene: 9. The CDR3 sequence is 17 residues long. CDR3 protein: CASSARPGLAGEDTQYF. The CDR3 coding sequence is TGTGCCAGCAGTGCGAGACCGGGACTAGCGGGAGAGGATACGCAGTATTTT.

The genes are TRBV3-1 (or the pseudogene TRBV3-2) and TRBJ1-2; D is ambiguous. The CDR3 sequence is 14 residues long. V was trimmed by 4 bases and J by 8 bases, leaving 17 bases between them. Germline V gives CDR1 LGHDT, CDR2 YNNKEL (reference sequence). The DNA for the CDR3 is TGTGCCAGCAGCCGGCGGGAATTGGGGTCGGGCTACACCTTC. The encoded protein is CASSRRELGSGYTF.

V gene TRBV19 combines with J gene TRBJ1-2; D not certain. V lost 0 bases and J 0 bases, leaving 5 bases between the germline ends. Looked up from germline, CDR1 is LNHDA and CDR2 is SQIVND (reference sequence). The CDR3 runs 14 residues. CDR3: CASSIEHPNYGYTF. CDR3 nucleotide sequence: TGTGCCAGTAGTATAGAACACCCTAACTATGGCTACACCTTC. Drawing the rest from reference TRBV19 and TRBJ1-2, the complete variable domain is DGGITQSPKYLFRKEGQNVTLSCEQNLNHDAMYWYRQDPGQGLRLIYYSQIVNDFQKGDIAEGYSVSREKKESFPLTVTSAQKNPTAFYLCASSIEHPNYGYTFGSGTRLTVV.

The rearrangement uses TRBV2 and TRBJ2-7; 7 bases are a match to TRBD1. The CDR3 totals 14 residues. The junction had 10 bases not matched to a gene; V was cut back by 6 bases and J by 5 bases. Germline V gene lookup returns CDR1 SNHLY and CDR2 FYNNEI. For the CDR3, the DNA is TGTGCCAGCAGCGAAAGGACAGGTTCCCACGAGCAGTACTTC. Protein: CASSERTGSHEQYF.

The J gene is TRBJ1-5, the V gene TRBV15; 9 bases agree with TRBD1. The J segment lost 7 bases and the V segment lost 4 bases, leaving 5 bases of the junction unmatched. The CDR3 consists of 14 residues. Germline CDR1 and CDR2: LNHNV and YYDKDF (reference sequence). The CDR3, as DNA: TGTGCCACCAGCATTACAGGGGGCTTACAGCCCCAGCATTTT. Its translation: CATSITGGLQPQHF.

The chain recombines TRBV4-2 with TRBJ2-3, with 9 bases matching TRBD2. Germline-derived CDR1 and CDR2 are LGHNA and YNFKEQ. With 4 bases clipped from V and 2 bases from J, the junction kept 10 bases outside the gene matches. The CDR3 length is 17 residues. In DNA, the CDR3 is TGTGCCAGCAGCCCGCGGGAGGGCAAGATTCACACAGATACGCAGTATTTT. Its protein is CASSPREGKIHTDTQYF.

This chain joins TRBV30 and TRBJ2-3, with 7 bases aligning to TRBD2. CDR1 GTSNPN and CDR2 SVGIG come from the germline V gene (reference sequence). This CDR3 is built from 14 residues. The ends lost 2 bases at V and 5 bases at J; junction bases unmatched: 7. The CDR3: CAWSSGGGGDTQYF. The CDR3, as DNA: TGTGCCTGGAGTTCGGGTGGGGGGGGAGATACGCAGTATTTT. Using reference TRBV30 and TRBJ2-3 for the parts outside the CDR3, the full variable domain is SQTIHQWPATLVQPVGSPLSLECTVEGTSNPNLYWYRQAAGRGLQLLFYSVGIGQISSEVPQNLSASRPQDRQFILSSKKLLLSDSGFYLCAWSSGGGGDTQYFGPGTRLTVL.

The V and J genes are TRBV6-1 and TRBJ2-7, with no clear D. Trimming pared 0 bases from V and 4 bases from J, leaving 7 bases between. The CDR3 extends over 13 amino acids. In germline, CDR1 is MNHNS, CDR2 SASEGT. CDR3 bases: TGTGCCAGCAGTGAAGCACAGTATTACGAGCAGTACTTC. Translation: CASSEAQYYEQYF.

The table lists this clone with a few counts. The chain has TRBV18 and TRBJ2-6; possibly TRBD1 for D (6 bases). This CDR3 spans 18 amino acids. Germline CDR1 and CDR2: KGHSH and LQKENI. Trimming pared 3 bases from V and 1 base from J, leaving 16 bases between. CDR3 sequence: CASSPYGTSTSGANVLTF. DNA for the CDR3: TGTGCCAGCTCACCGTATGGGACATCAACTTCTGGGGCCAACGTCCTGACTTTC.

The CDR3: CASSTPGQAEAFF. In nucleotides, the CDR3 is TGTGCCAGCAGCACGCCGGGACAGGCGGAAGCTTTCTTT. This chain links TRBV5-4 with TRBJ1-1; 8 bases are a match to TRBD1. After removal of 4 bases from V and 8 bases from J, the junction contained 7 bases not matched to a gene. CDR3 size: 13 residues. In germline, CDR1 is SGHNT, CDR2 YYREEE (reference sequence).